The 29 T cell receptor beta chains below come from one sample, sequenced in a study of Graves' ophthalmopathy and Graves' hyperthyroidism. Scientists amplified the TCR beta CDR3 regions from RNA transcripts. Second-round multiplex PCR came after a first-round RT-PCR that employed HTBI primers. TCRdb independently ran MiXCR on the multiplex PCR reads; one entry per CDR3 protein. Of fewer than 650,000 distinct CDR3 sequences detected, approximately 21% appear once; the ten largest clones hold around 6.9%. Sequenced sample: peripheral blood. These receptors were obtained from a woman under 30 with stable Graves' hyperthyroidism. Some clones in this sample may be carry-over from other donors' samples.

This CDR3 is CSARVSSGGAITGELFF. The CDR3 DNA reads as TGCAGTGCTAGAGTGTCTAGCGGGGGGGCCATCACCGGGGAGCTGTTTTTT. The chain employs TRBV20-1 and TRBJ2-2, with 12 bases that match TRBD2. The CDR3 sequence is 17 residues long. The germline V gene has CDR1 DFQATT and CDR2 SNEGSKA (reference sequence). The V and J ends lost 1 base and 4 bases, in that order; junction bases with no gene match: 7.

This clonotype occurred many times. The V and J genes are TRBV5-1 and TRBJ2-7, with D possibly being TRBD2 (5 bases). Germline CDR1 SGHRS, CDR2 YFSETQ. The germline V and J ends were trimmed by 0 bases and 2 bases, with 18 bases remaining between them. The length of the CDR3 is 17 residues. CDR3: CASSLVGASGKAYEQYF. The CDR3 DNA reads TGCGCCAGCAGCTTGGTGGGTGCCAGCGGCAAAGCCTACGAGCAGTACTTC. The full variable domain, rest sourced from reference TRBV5-1 and TRBJ2-7, is KAGVTQTPRYLIKTRGQQVTLSCSPISGHRSVSWYQQTPGQGLQFLFEYFSETQRNKGNFPGRFSGRQFSNSRSEMNVSTLELGDSALYLCASSLVGASGKAYEQYFGPGTRLTVT.

This clonotype was found many times. The V gene is TRBV7-9, the J gene TRBJ1-5; possibly TRBD1 for D (6 bases). This CDR3 has 14 residues. Germline lookup yields CDR1 SEHNR and CDR2 FQNEAQ (reference sequence). The V and J ends lost 4 bases and 7 bases respectively, with 14 bases between them. The CDR3 DNA follows: TGTGCCAGCAGCTCAGCAGGGGAGGAGCAGCCCCAGCATTTT. It specifies CASSSAGEEQPQHF.

This chain connects TRBV9 to TRBJ2-7, with TRBD1 matching 10 bases. CDR1 and CDR2 (germline): SGDLS, YYNGEE. Trimming cost V 0 bases and J 6 bases; bases outside gene matches: 3. This CDR3 contains 14 residues. In DNA form, the CDR3 reads TGTGCCAGCAGCGTAGAAGACAGGGGGCTCGAGCAGTACTTC. Amino acids: CASSVEDRGLEQYF. The variable domain in full, with the rest retrieved from reference TRBV9 and TRBJ2-7, is DSGVTQTPKHLITATGQRVTLRCSPRSGDLSVYWYQQSLDQGLQFLIQYYNGEERAKGNILERFSAQQFPDLHSELNLSSLELGDSALYFCASSVEDRGLEQYFGPGTRLTVT.

This clonotype was seen repeatedly, ten times or more. The CDR3 loop is CSARGDRGLNTEAFF. As DNA, the CDR3 is TGCAGTGCTAGGGGGGACAGGGGGCTTAACACTGAAGCTTTCTTT. The V and J genes are TRBV20-1 and TRBJ1-1; 12 bases match TRBD1. The CDR3 is 15 amino acids. The V gene's germline CDR1 is DFQATT and CDR2 SNEGSKA (reference sequence). V gave up 3 bases and J gave up 2 bases; unmatched junction bases: 4.

V and J are TRBV28 and TRBJ2-7, with TRBD2 identical over 10 bases. CDR1 and CDR2 (germline): MDHEN, SYDVKM. CDR3 length: 14 residues. V shed 6 bases, J shed 9 bases, and the junction held 11 bases outside the gene matches. CDR3 sequence reads: CASRRLAGPVGQYF. The CDR3 region has the DNA TGTGCCAGCAGACGACTAGCGGGCCCAGTGGGGCAGTACTTC.

This clonotype was recorded at least ten times. The gene calls are TRBV19 and TRBJ1-2; no reliable D call. The CDR3 is made up of 12 amino acids. With 7 bases removed from V and 3 bases from J, the gap between germline ends came to 9 bases. Germline CDR1 is LNHDA and CDR2 is SQIVND (reference sequence). The CDR3 is CASKADYYGYTF. CDR3 nucleotides: TGTGCCAGTAAGGCAGACTACTATGGCTACACCTTC.

This clonotype was seen ten or more times. A much larger clone lies one base from this, so it may be a read error. The CDR3 DNA reads TGTGCCAGCAGTTACTCCGGGGGACCCCCGAACACTGAAGCTTTCTTT. This translates into CASSYSGGPPNTEAFF. The chain uses TRBV6-5 and TRBJ1-1, with a tentative D call TRBD1 (5 bases). Germline lookup yields CDR1 MNHEY and CDR2 SVGAGI. The V gene lost 0 bases and the J gene lost 1 base, with 12 bases spanning the gap. The CDR3 runs 16 residues.

In this sample, this clonotype turned up once. Germline is not matched at one junction end, which may reflect a read error. The genes are TRBV20-1 and TRBJ2-5; 9 nucleotides agree with TRBD2. The length of the CDR3 is 15 residues. Germline V gene lookup returns CDR1 DFQATT and CDR2 SNEGSKA (reference sequence). The CDR3 sequence is CSARPGAGGQETRYF. The CDR3 DNA reads as TGCAGTGCTCGCCCAGGAGCGGGGGGCCAAGAGACCCGGTACTTC.

As concerns this clonotype: A clone one base away is much larger, so this may be a read error. The V call is TRBV11-2, the J call TRBJ1-3, with D unclear. Per the germline V gene, CDR1 is SGHAT and CDR2 is FQNNGV. This CDR3 has 14 amino acids. The CDR3, as DNA: TGTGCCAGCAGCTTAGAGCCCTCTGGATACACCATATATTTT. Translation gives CASSLEPSGYTIYF.

This clonotype was observed many times. This chain uses TRBV5-1 with TRBJ1-6; possible D gene TRBD1, 5 bases. CDR1 and CDR2 from the germline V gene are SGHRS and YFSETQ. CDR3 length equals 14 residues. V was shortened by 2 bases and J by 6 bases, with 9 bases between the two germline ends. CDR3 in DNA: TGCGCCAGCAGCTTCGGGACCGTTAATTCACCCCTCCACTTT. Protein sequence: CASSFGTVNSPLHF.

This clonotype was detected ten times or more. The chain joins TRBV3-1 to TRBJ2-7; D uncertain. In germline, CDR1 is LGHDT, CDR2 YNNKEL (reference sequence). This CDR3 has 13 residues. The ends were cut back, 0 bases at V and 5 bases at J, with 8 bases in the middle. The CDR3: CASSQDGADEQYF. For the CDR3, the DNA is TGTGCCAGCAGCCAAGATGGAGCAGACGAGCAGTACTTC.

In its sample, this clonotype was seen many times. The DNA of the CDR3 is TGTGCCAGCAGCGCGAGCAGGTCTGGGGCCAACGTCCTGACTTTC. Protein: CASSASRSGANVLTF. The chain recombines TRBV9 with TRBJ2-6; no clear D. The CDR3 totals 15 residues. V was clipped by 3 bases and J by 1 base, with 8 bases between them. The germline V gene encodes CDR1 SGDLS and CDR2 YYNGEE.

This chain uses TRBV5-1 with TRBJ2-7, with 8 bases that match TRBD1. V shed 0 bases and J 3 bases; nucleotides not matched to a gene: 5. Germline V gives CDR1 SGHRS, CDR2 YFSETQ. This CDR3 has 15 residues. CDR3 in DNA: TGCGCCAGCAGCTTGGGGACAGGGATAATCTACGAGCAGTACTTC. Translated, it gives CASSLGTGIIYEQYF.

The sample holds a few counts of this clonotype. The chain combines TRBV28 with TRBJ1-1; 9 nucleotides agree with TRBD1. The germline V gene has CDR1 MDHEN and CDR2 SYDVKM. The CDR3 contains 15 residues. V trimming: 8 bases; J trimming: 0 bases; junction bases outside the gene matches: 7. DNA of the CDR3: TGTGCCAGCGACGGGACAGGGAGCATGAACACTGAAGCTTTCTTT. Its translation: CASDGTGSMNTEAFF.

This clonotype was detected ten times or more. This chain uses TRBV10-3 with TRBJ2-5, with TRBD1 as a possible D gene (7 bases). Trimming stripped 3 bases from V and 2 bases from J, with 13 bases between. This CDR3 has 15 amino acids. Germline V CDR1 and CDR2: ENHRY, SYGVKD. The CDR3 DNA is TGTGCCATCAGTGACGGAGGGGGCGAACAAGAGACCCAGTACTTC. Translation: CAISDGGGEQETQYF.

This clonotype was observed a handful of times. The chain has TRBV6-2 or TRBV6-3 and TRBJ2-5; 7 nucleotides align to TRBD1. The CDR3 is 14 residues long. V lost 5 bases, J lost 5 bases, and 8 bases stayed unmatched. The germline V gene encodes CDR1 MNHEY and CDR2 SVGEGT. As DNA, the CDR3 is TGTGCCAGCAGTAAGCGACAGGGTGGGGAGACCCAGTACTTC. It specifies CASSKRQGGETQYF.

This rearrangement joins TRBV12-3 or TRBV12-4 to TRBJ1-2; TRBD1 matches at 9 bases. Trimming took 7 bases from V and 6 from J; bases not matched to a gene: 3. This CDR3 comprises 12 residues. CDR3 DNA sequence: TGTGCCAGCAACGGACAGGGGAATGGCTACACCTTC. Protein: CASNGQGNGYTF.

About this clonotype: The junction and the germline gene differ at one end; a read error may be behind it. The rearrangement joins TRBV6-5 to TRBJ1-2; no definite D call. This CDR3 region has 14 residues. CDR1 is MNHEY, CDR2 SVGAGI, per germline. CDR3: CAGSYSGRNYGYTF. The CDR3 DNA reads as TGTGCCGGCAGTTACTCAGGCAGAAACTATGGCTACACCTTC.

This clonotype was seen at least ten times. The chain is built from TRBV18 and TRBJ2-7; TRBD1 aligns across 7 bases. Per the germline V gene, CDR1 is KGHSH and CDR2 is LQKENI. CDR3 length equals 16 residues. The V segment lost 3 bases and the J segment 5 bases; nucleotides outside the gene matches: 13. CDR3 DNA sequence: TGTGCCAGCTCACCCCGACAGGGCCAAGAGGGGAACGAGCAGTACTTC. Encoded protein: CASSPRQGQEGNEQYF. The variable domain in full, with the rest retrieved from reference TRBV18 and TRBJ2-7, is NAGVMQNPRHLVRRRGQEARLRCSPMKGHSHVYWYRQLPEEGLKFMVYLQKENIIDESGMPKERFSAEFPKEGPSILRIQQVVRGDSAAYFCASSPRQGQEGNEQYFGPGTRLTVT.

The genes are TRBV11-1 and TRBJ2-7; 10 bases are a match to TRBD1. This CDR3 has 14 amino acids. Germline CDR1 reads SGHAT; CDR2 reads FQDESV (reference sequence). V shed 3 bases and J 3 bases; nucleotides not matched to a gene: 2. The DNA of the CDR3 is TGTGCCAGCAGCTTTTGGACAGGGGGCTACGAGCAGTACTTC. It yields the protein CASSFWTGGYEQYF.

This clonotype occurred a few times. J is TRBJ2-7 and V is TRBV12-3 or TRBV12-4, with 8 bases identical to TRBD2. V lost 6 bases to trimming and J lost 4 bases; unmatched junction nucleotides: 11. The CDR3 totals 15 residues. CDR3 in amino acids: CASSLKEIAGYEQYF. CDR3 bases: TGTGCCAGCAGCCTGAAGGAAATAGCGGGGTACGAGCAGTACTTC.

This clonotype was observed many times. This chain joins TRBV6-5 and TRBJ1-6; TRBD1 agrees at 10 bases. V lost 6 bases to trimming and J lost 7 bases; unmatched junction nucleotides: 6. This CDR3 contains 15 residues. Germline V CDR1 and CDR2: MNHEY, SVGAGI. The DNA for the CDR3 is TGTGCCAGCAGACTCGACAGGGGGCGAAATTCACCCCTCCACTTT. It encodes CASRLDRGRNSPLHF.

The chain is built from TRBV20-1 and TRBJ1-3; no definite D call. With 3 bases removed from V and 0 bases from J, the gap between germline ends came to 9 bases. The CDR3 extends over 14 amino acids. From germline, CDR1 is DFQATT and CDR2 SNEGSKA (reference sequence). CDR3 sequence: CSARTSISGNTIYF. CDR3 DNA sequence: TGCAGTGCTAGGACTAGCATCTCTGGAAACACCATATATTTT.

This clonotype has at least ten counts. The chain employs TRBV6-1 and TRBJ2-5; D unresolved. Germline lookup yields CDR1 MNHNS and CDR2 SASEGT. CDR3 length: 12 amino acids. V dropped 6 bases and J dropped 3 bases, with 8 bases sitting between them. The CDR3 is CASRVLKETQYF. CDR3 DNA sequence: TGTGCCAGCAGGGTCCTAAAAGAGACCCAGTACTTC.

This clonotype was recorded at least ten times. The rearrangement joins TRBV6-5 to TRBJ2-7, with D unclear. This CDR3 has 16 residues. Germline V gene lookup returns CDR1 MNHEY and CDR2 SVGAGI. V lost 0 bases and J lost 0, with 12 bases in between. The CDR3 nucleotides read TGTGCCAGCAGTTACTCGCGAGGTCGAAACTCCTACGAGCAGTACTTC. Encoded protein: CASSYSRGRNSYEQYF.

This clonotype has a count of ten or more. The V call is TRBV6-1, the J call TRBJ2-5, with 9 bases identical to TRBD1. Germline CDR1 is MNHNS and CDR2 is SASEGT. J lost 5 bases, V lost 7 bases, and 8 bases had no gene match. The CDR3 length is 14 residues. CDR3 nucleotide sequence: TGTGCCAGCACCCAGGGACAGGGTAGGGAGACCCAGTACTTC. It specifies CASTQGQGRETQYF.

This clonotype was seen many times. The rearrangement joins TRBV19 to TRBJ2-7; 8 positions agree with TRBD1. The trim removed 0 bases at V and 5 bases at J, leaving 9 bases unmatched. Looked up from germline, CDR1 is LNHDA and CDR2 is SQIVND (reference sequence). CDR3 length equals 16 residues. CDR3: CASSIDPPGGYNEQYF. The CDR3 DNA reads TGTGCCAGTAGTATAGATCCTCCAGGGGGCTACAACGAGCAGTACTTC.

This clonotype was picked up a small number of times. The genes are TRBV28 and TRBJ2-7; 10 bases map to TRBD1. V was pared by 4 bases and J by 3 bases, with 9 bases of the junction left unmatched. The CDR3 is made up of 16 amino acids. CDR1 MDHEN and CDR2 SYDVKM come from the germline V gene. This CDR3 is CASSSSGTGVIYEQYF. CDR3 DNA: TGTGCCAGCAGTTCATCCGGGACAGGGGTGATCTACGAGCAGTACTTC. Filled out from reference TRBV28 and TRBJ2-7, the complete variable domain reads DVKVTQSSRYLVKRTGEKVFLECVQDMDHENMFWYRQDPGLGLRLIYFSYDVKMKEKGDIPEGYSVSREKKERFSLILESASTNQTSMYLCASSSSGTGVIYEQYFGPGTRLTVT.